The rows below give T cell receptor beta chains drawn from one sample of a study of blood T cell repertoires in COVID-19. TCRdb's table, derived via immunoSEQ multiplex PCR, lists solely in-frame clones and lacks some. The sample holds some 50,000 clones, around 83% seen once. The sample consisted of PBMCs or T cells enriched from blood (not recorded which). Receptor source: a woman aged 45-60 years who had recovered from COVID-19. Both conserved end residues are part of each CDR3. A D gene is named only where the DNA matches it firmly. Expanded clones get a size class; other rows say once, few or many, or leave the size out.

CDR3: CASSLEPRETQYF
DNA: TGTGCCAGCAGCTTAGAACCCCGGGAGACCCAGTACTTC
D: -
size: -
V: TRBV7-2
J: TRBJ2-5

CDR3: CASSVRTGSSGANVLTF
DNA: TGTGCCAGCAGTGTCCGGACAGGCAGCTCTGGGGCCAACGTCCTGACTTTC
D: TRBD1
size: -
V: TRBV6-1
J: TRBJ2-6

CDR3: CASRPEGPSGITGELFF
DNA: TGTGCCAGTAGGCCTGAGGGACCTAGCGGGATCACCGGGGAGCTGTTTTTT
D: TRBD2
size: -
V: TRBV19
J: TRBJ2-2

CDR3: CASSARTGLVVDTEAFF
DNA: TGTGCCAGCAGCGCACGGACAGGGTTGGTGGTAGACACTGAAGCTTTCTTT
D: TRBD1
size: -
V: TRBV11-2
J: TRBJ1-1

CDR3: CAWSGSDIQPQHF
DNA: TGTGCCTGGAGTGGATCGGACATTCAGCCCCAGCATTTT
D: -
size: -
V: TRBV30
J: TRBJ1-5

CDR3: CASGGRAGLAGAGGSYEQYF
DNA: TGCGCCAGCGGTGGCAGGGCGGGACTAGCGGGAGCAGGGGGGTCCTACGAGCAGTACTTC
D: TRBD2
size: -
V: TRBV10-2
J: TRBJ2-7

CDR3: CASSFLETETQYF
DNA: TGCGCCAGCAGCTTCTTGGAGACTGAGACCCAGTACTTC
D: -
size: -
V: TRBV5-1
J: TRBJ2-5

CDR3: CASCLGAPEDSGELFF
DNA: TGCGCCAGCTGCTTAGGTGCCCCAGAGGACAGCGGGGAGCTGTTTTTT
D: -
size: -
V: TRBV5-1
J: TRBJ2-2

CDR3: CASSPSQGASPLHF
DNA: TGTGCCAGCTCACCGTCCCAGGGGGCTTCACCCCTCCACTTT
D: TRBD1
size: -
V: TRBV18
J: TRBJ1-6

CDR3: CASIPTVLPNVLTF
DNA: TGTGCCAGCATACCGACTGTCCTGCCCAACGTCCTGACTTTC
D: -
size: once
V: TRBV6-5
J: TRBJ2-6

CDR3: CASSSQASGYTF
DNA: TGTGCCAGCAGTTCACAGGCCAGTGGCTACACCTTC
D: -
size: -
V: TRBV28
J: TRBJ1-2

CDR3: CASSSWTSGNNEQFF
DNA: TGTGCCAGCAGCTCCTGGACTAGCGGGAACAATGAGCAGTTCTTC
D: TRBD2
size: -
V: TRBV7-2
J: TRBJ2-1

CDR3: CASSPAGATNEKLFF
DNA: TGTGCCAGCAGCCCCGCGGGGGCAACTAATGAAAAACTGTTTTTT
D: -
size: -
V: TRBV7-9
J: TRBJ1-4

CDR3: CASERDRGYGYTF
DNA: TGTGCCAGCGAGAGGGACAGGGGTTATGGCTACACCTTC
D: TRBD1
size: -
V: TRBV7-9
J: TRBJ1-2

CDR3: CASRLGTVTSGQETQYF
DNA: TGTGCAAGTCGCTTAGGGACAGTGACTAGCGGCCAAGAGACCCAGTACTTC
D: -
size: once
V: TRBV12-2
J: TRBJ2-5

CDR3: CASSQSPGTGGANEKLFF
DNA: TGTGCCAGCTCACAAAGTCCCGGGACAGGGGGTGCTAATGAAAAACTGTTTTTT
D: TRBD1
size: -
V: TRBV18
J: TRBJ1-4

CDR3: CASSGGAGKEKLFF
DNA: TGTGCCAGCAGCGGCGGGGCAGGCAAGGAAAAACTGTTTTTT
D: -
size: -
V: TRBV9
J: TRBJ1-4

CDR3: CASSQDGTAGVGNIQYF
DNA: TGCGCCAGCAGCCAAGATGGAACGGCGGGAGTAGGAAACATTCAGTACTTC
D: TRBD2
size: -
V: TRBV4-1
J: TRBJ2-4

CDR3: CASSTGQGAQYF
DNA: TGTGCCAGCAGCACTGGACAGGGGGCCCAGTACTTC
D: TRBD1
size: -
V: TRBV11-2
J: TRBJ2-5

CDR3: CASRLTAAPLSGANVLTF
DNA: TGTGCCAGCAGATTGACAGCCGCGCCACTCTCTGGGGCCAACGTCCTGACTTTC
D: -
size: -
V: TRBV7-2
J: TRBJ2-6

CDR3: CASRYLAGRPNEQFF
DNA: TGTGCCAGCAGGTATCTAGCGGGGAGGCCAAATGAGCAGTTCTTC
D: TRBD2
size: -
V: TRBV28
J: TRBJ2-1

CDR3: CASSLTGTVKETQYF
DNA: TGTGCCAGCAGTCTGACTGGGACAGTTAAAGAGACCCAGTACTTC
D: TRBD1
size: -
V: TRBV6-5
J: TRBJ2-5

CDR3: CASSRTGLTEETQYF
DNA: TGCGCCAGCAGCCGCACGGGACTGACCGAGGAGACCCAGTACTTC
D: -
size: -
V: TRBV4-3
J: TRBJ2-5

CDR3: CASSRGYGYTF
DNA: TGTGCCAGCAGTAGGGGCTATGGCTACACCTTC
D: -
size: medium-sized
V: TRBV6-2/TRBV6-3
J: TRBJ1-2

CDR3: CASSYMIGLETQYF
DNA: TGTGCCAGCAGTTACATGATCGGGTTGGAGACCCAGTACTTC
D: -
size: -
V: TRBV6-5
J: TRBJ2-5

CDR3: CASSPGTGGWQETQYF
DNA: TGTGCCAGCAGCCCAGGGACAGGGGGTTGGCAAGAGACCCAGTACTTC
D: TRBD1
size: few
V: TRBV9
J: TRBJ2-5

CDR3: CASSLAGLSYNEQFF
DNA: TGTGCCAGCAGTTTAGCGGGACTCTCCTACAATGAGCAGTTCTTC
D: -
size: -
V: TRBV28
J: TRBJ2-1